The 25 T cell receptor beta chains below all came from one sample that was sequenced in a study of beta chain features in type 1 diabetes. Overall study results and limits: TCRB CDR3s were moderately but significantly shorter in Type 1 diabetes patients in all four CD4+ subsets.

No cognate antigen is known for these TCRs. Expressed TCRB transcripts were sequenced, since all the RNA that had been isolated was reverse transcribed. The protocol was immunoSEQ multiplex PCR, while the TCRdb copy is restricted to in-frame clones and leaves out a portion. This table holds roughly 300,000 clones, about 13% found once. Sequenced material: naive CD4+ T cells from blood. The source of these receptors is a man aged 30-40 years with type 1 diabetes.

The genes are TRBV6-1 and TRBJ2-5; D gene uncertain. Germline V gives CDR1 MNHNS, CDR2 SASEGT. V lost 4 bases and J lost 1, with 13 bases in between. The CDR3 runs to 15 residues. Written as DNA, the CDR3 is TGTGCCAGCAGTGGATCCCACACCGTCCAAGAGACCCAGTACTTC. It codes for CASSGSHTVQETQYF.

V and J are TRBV9 and TRBJ2-1; 12 nucleotides line up with TRBD2. V shed 0 bases, J shed 8 bases, and the junction held 6 bases outside the gene matches. This CDR3 region has 16 residues. The germline V gene encodes CDR1 SGDLS and CDR2 YYNGEE. CDR3 region: CASSVGLAGGPYEQFF. The CDR3 DNA follows: TGTGCCAGCAGCGTAGGGCTAGCGGGAGGGCCTTATGAGCAGTTCTTC.

J is TRBJ1-2 and V is TRBV7-2; D is unclear. The CDR3 has 15 amino acids. The V gene lost 0 bases and the J gene lost 5 bases, with 13 bases spanning the gap. Per germline, CDR1 SGHTA and CDR2 FQGNSA. Here the CDR3 DNA reads TGTGCCAGCAGCTTAGCGCCGTCCAGGATGTATGGCTACACCTTC. Amino acid sequence: CASSLAPSRMYGYTF.

The genes are TRBV5-4 and TRBJ1-4; TRBD1 aligns across 10 bases. This CDR3 has 15 amino acids. With V trimmed by 4 bases and J by 8 bases, 8 bases remained unmatched. Germline CDR1 is SGHNT and CDR2 is YYREEE (reference sequence). As DNA, the CDR3 is TGTGCCAGCAGCGCGGGACAGGGGATAAACGAAAAACTGTTTTTT. It specifies CASSAGQGINEKLFF.

The chain combines TRBV28 with TRBJ1-3, with D hard to call. CDR1 MDHEN and CDR2 SYDVKM come from the germline V gene. Trimming took 6 bases from V and 0 from J, leaving 9 bases between them. This CDR3 has 14 amino acids. The CDR3 region has the DNA TGTGCCAGCAGGTCCTCCGGCTCTGGAAACACCATATATTTT. The encoded protein is CASRSSGSGNTIYF.

The chain links TRBV4-2 to TRBJ2-7, with 7 bases aligning to TRBD2. The CDR3 totals 17 residues. Germline V gene data show CDR1 as LGHNA and CDR2 as YNFKEQ. V trimming: 0 bases; J trimming: 2 bases; junction bases outside the gene matches: 10. The CDR3 coding sequence is TGTGCCAGCAGCCAAGAAAGAAAGCGGGATTACCCCTACGAGCAGTACTTC. This encodes CASSQERKRDYPYEQYF.

The chain uses TRBV6-6 and TRBJ2-4, with D tentatively TRBD2 (5 bases). Germline V lookup: CDR1 MNHNY, CDR2 SVGAGI (reference sequence). The V end was cut by 4 bases, the J end by 9 bases, with 13 bases between. CDR3 length: 13 amino acids. The CDR3 sequence: CASSSAGAGIQYF. CDR3 nucleotides: TGTGCCAGCAGTTCCGCGGGCGCTGGCATTCAGTACTTC.

About this clone itself: One end of the junction varies from germline; a read error may be responsible. V is TRBV7-9 and J is TRBJ1-5; the match to TRBD1 covers 8 bases. The CDR3 is 14 amino acids. In germline, CDR1 is SEHNR, CDR2 FQNEAQ (reference sequence). The CDR3 DNA reads TGTGCCAGCAGCTCCGACAGGGGCAAACAGCCCCAGCATTTT. Encoded protein: CASSSDRGKQPQHF.

The chain recombines TRBV7-9 with TRBJ2-7; a possible D gene is TRBD2 (6 bases). Trimming took off 6 bases at V and 3 bases at J, with 21 bases between the two ends. Per germline, CDR1 SEHNR and CDR2 FQNEAQ (reference sequence). This CDR3 spans 16 amino acids. CDR3 region: CASSHEVASVDYEQYF. CDR3 nucleotide sequence: TGTGCCAGCAGTCATGAGGTGGCTAGCGTCGACTACGAGCAGTACTTC.

The chain combines TRBV7-9 with TRBJ2-5; 8 bases match TRBD1. Looked up from germline, CDR1 is SEHNR and CDR2 is FQNEAQ (reference sequence). CDR3 size: 16 residues. V trimming: 5 bases; J trimming: 0 bases; junction bases outside the gene matches: 8. CDR3 sequence reads: CASSADRASYQETQYF. The DNA for the CDR3 is TGTGCCAGCAGCGCGGACAGGGCTTCGTACCAAGAGACCCAGTACTTC.

This chain joins TRBV25-1 and TRBJ2-5; 9 bases are shared with TRBD1. Looked up from germline, CDR1 is MGHDK and CDR2 is SYGVNS. CDR3 length: 16 residues. The ends lost 4 bases at V and 4 bases at J; junction bases unmatched: 10. In DNA form, the CDR3 reads TGTGCCAGCAGTGTGTTGGGACAGGGTATTGCAGAGACCCAGTACTTC. It encodes CASSVLGQGIAETQYF.

This chain joins TRBV4-3 and TRBJ2-7; 8 bases map to TRBD2. The CDR3 has 15 amino acids. The V segment lost 0 bases and the J segment 0 bases; nucleotides outside the gene matches: 1. Per germline, CDR1 LGHNA and CDR2 YSLEER. The DNA for the CDR3 is TGCGCCAGCAGCCAAGACGGGACTAGCTCCTACGAGCAGTACTTC. Translating it yields CASSQDGTSSYEQYF.

In this sample, this clone turned up a few times. The chain has TRBV30 and TRBJ2-5, with a tentative D call TRBD1 (5 bases). V was trimmed by 0 bases and J by 5 bases, leaving 13 bases between them. The CDR3 is 14 residues long. The germline gives CDR1 GTSNPN, CDR2 SVGIG (reference sequence). CDR3 in amino acids: CAWSVGRERETQYF. The CDR3 DNA reads as TGTGCCTGGAGTGTAGGCAGGGAAAGGGAGACCCAGTACTTC.

The rearrangement links TRBV9 to TRBJ2-6; D is possibly TRBD2 (6 bases). The CDR3 runs 15 residues. Germline CDR1 and CDR2: SGDLS and YYNGEE. V gave up 3 bases and J gave up 4 bases, with 11 bases separating them. CDR3 coding DNA: TGTGCCAGCAGCGCGGGGGTTTACGGGGCCAACGTCCTGACTTTC. It specifies CASSAGVYGANVLTF.

The rearrangement uses TRBV29-1 and TRBJ2-7; TRBD2 is a possible D gene (5 bases). The CDR3 length is 11 residues. Per the germline V gene, CDR1 is SQVTM and CDR2 is ANQGSEA. Trimming cost V 6 bases and J 2 bases, with 8 bases left between them. The chain's CDR3 is CSVLRAYEQYF. CDR3 coding DNA: TGCAGCGTCCTGCGGGCCTACGAGCAGTACTTC.

The chain uses TRBV5-1 and TRBJ2-7; 7 nucleotides line up with TRBD2. V was pared by 1 base and J by 2 bases, with 9 bases of the junction left unmatched. The CDR3 sequence is 16 residues long. Germline CDR1 SGHRS, CDR2 YFSETQ. CDR3 sequence: CASSLSAGSKAYEQYF. In DNA form, the CDR3 reads TGCGCCAGCAGCTTGTCAGCGGGATCGAAGGCCTACGAGCAGTACTTC.

This clone was detected only a few times. The V gene is TRBV18, the J gene TRBJ2-5, with D hard to call. The CDR3 consists of 13 residues. The germline CDR1 and CDR2 sequences are KGHSH and LQKENI. V shed 1 base and J shed 3 bases, with 6 bases lying between them. The chain's CDR3 is CASSPRAEETQYF. DNA of the CDR3: TGTGCCAGCTCACCACGGGCAGAAGAGACCCAGTACTTC. Drawing the rest from reference TRBV18 and TRBJ2-5, the complete variable domain is NAGVMQNPRHLVRRRGQEARLRCSPMKGHSHVYWYRQLPEEGLKFMVYLQKENIIDESGMPKERFSAEFPKEGPSILRIQQVVRGDSAAYFCASSPRAEETQYFGPGTRLLVL.

This chain uses TRBV10-3 with TRBJ2-1, with a tentative D call TRBD1 (6 bases). Trimming left V 2 bases short and J 7 bases short, with 15 bases between. The length of the CDR3 is 15 residues. In germline, CDR1 is ENHRY, CDR2 SYGVKD. DNA of the CDR3: TGTGCCATCAGTGAGGGGACATCTCCGTGGAATGAGCAGTTCTTC. Translation gives CAISEGTSPWNEQFF.

This chain uses TRBV27 with TRBJ2-6, with 7 bases fitting TRBD1. Germline V gene data show CDR1 as MNHEY and CDR2 as SMNVEV (reference sequence). CDR3 size: 16 residues. After removal of 3 bases from V and 9 bases from J, the junction contained 11 bases not matched to a gene. The CDR3 region is CASSFSRGTAGNVLTF. In nucleotides, the CDR3 is TGTGCCAGCAGTTTTTCCCGAGGGACAGCAGGCAACGTCCTGACTTTC.

This clone showed up just a few times. The gene calls are TRBV5-1 and TRBJ2-1; 7 bases fit TRBD1. CDR1 and CDR2 from the germline V gene are SGHRS and YFSETQ. V dropped 3 bases and J dropped 7; count of bases not matched to a gene: 4. The CDR3 contains 13 residues. The CDR3 loop reads CASSSTGNNEQFF. CDR3 in DNA: TGCGCCAGCAGCTCGACAGGGAATAATGAGCAGTTCTTC.

This clone occurred a few times. V and J are TRBV4-2 and TRBJ2-6, with 7 positions matching TRBD1. With 1 base clipped from V and 0 bases from J, the junction kept 6 bases outside the gene matches. Looked up from germline, CDR1 is LGHNA and CDR2 is YNFKEQ. There are 18 residues in the CDR3. The CDR3 loop is CASSQVGQVPSGANVLTF. The CDR3, as DNA: TGTGCCAGCAGCCAAGTAGGACAGGTTCCCTCTGGGGCCAACGTCCTGACTTTC.

This clone was counted a few times. J is TRBJ2-3 and V is TRBV5-4; TRBD1 matches 8 bases. The V gene end was trimmed by 1 base and the J gene end by 5 bases; junction bases not matched to a gene: 6. The germline gives CDR1 SGHNT, CDR2 YYREEE (reference sequence). CDR3 length equals 15 residues. The CDR3 protein is CASSLYQGAEDTQYF. CDR3 nucleotide sequence: TGTGCCAGCAGCTTGTATCAGGGGGCAGAAGATACGCAGTATTTT. Full variable domain (remainder filled in from reference TRBV5-4 and TRBJ2-3): ETGVTQSPTHLIKTRGQQVTLRCSSQSGHNTVSWYQQALGQGPQFIFQYYREEENGRGNFPPRFSGLQFPNYSSELNVNALELDDSALYLCASSLYQGAEDTQYFGPGTRLTVL.

The chain links TRBV7-9 to TRBJ2-7; 8 bases agree with TRBD1. With V trimmed by 5 bases and J by 5 bases, 8 bases remained unmatched. Germline V gene data show CDR1 as SEHNR and CDR2 as FQNEAQ (reference sequence). There are 14 residues in the CDR3. Here the CDR3 reads CASSDRTGSNEQYF. CDR3 nucleotides: TGTGCCAGCAGCGACCGGACAGGGAGCAACGAGCAGTACTTC.

Comments on this clone: Other DNA sequences in the same sample also yield this CDR3. The chain employs TRBV18 and TRBJ2-7; 11 nucleotides line up with TRBD1. There are 16 residues in the CDR3. V was clipped by 1 base and J by 2 bases; unmatched bases: 4. The germline CDR1 and CDR2 sequences are KGHSH and LQKENI. The CDR3, as DNA: TGTGCCAGCTCACCACGAGGACAGGGGGCTACCTACGAGCAGTACTTC. It yields the protein CASSPRGQGATYEQYF.

This chain joins TRBV6-6 and TRBJ2-2; no firm D call. Trimming took 6 bases from V and 6 from J, leaving 8 bases between them. Germline V gene sequence: CDR1 MNHNY, CDR2 SVGAGI (reference sequence). This CDR3 contains 12 residues. The CDR3 DNA follows: TGTGCCAGCAGCCCCCAGGCCGGGGAGCTGTTTTTT. Its protein product is CASSPQAGELFF.